This T cell receptor beta chain came from a study of monozygotic twins with inflammatory bowel disease. Findings and limits, study-wide: TCRbeta diversity (inverse Simpson) was lower in IBD patients than in healthy co-twins. Sharing of clonotypes with others was lower in IBD patients than in healthy twins, and this was especially so with disease activity.

Germline values: CDR1 SGHAT, CDR2 FQNNGV. The CDR3 has 15 amino acids. UMIs that included a 6-nucleotide sample barcode were added by template switching, which took place during cDNA synthesis. TCRdb reprocessed the 5' RACE reads, with one entry per CDR3 protein and no DNA. This table holds just over 300,000 distinct CDR3 sequences. On this clonotype itself: Its antigen remains unknown.

Staff drew a roughly 2.5 ml blood sample from each donor. The J gene is TRBJ2-7, the V gene TRBV11-2; checking the TCRdb D call of TRBD1 is not possible without DNA. The material sequenced was blood. The clonotype comes from a human donor with ulcerative colitis or Crohn's disease, or a healthy co-twin of an affected twin (not recorded which). The CDR3 protein is CASRTDLGQGYEQYF. The full variable domain, in which reference TRBV11-2 and TRBJ2-7 provide the parts outside the CDR3, is EAGVAQSPRYKIIEKRQSVAFWCNPISGHATLYWYQQILGQGPKLLIQFQNNGVVDDSQLPKDRFSAERLKGVDSTLKIQPAKLEDSAVYLCASRTDLGQGYEQYFGPGTRLTVT.